The rows below give T cell receptor beta chains drawn from one sample of a study of regulatory dendritic cells for organ transplantation. The antigens these receptors bind are not known. The table came from immunoSEQ multiplex PCR; TCRdb's copy has only in-frame clones and leaves some out. The data show about 12,000 clones, approximately 89% seen once. The sequenced sample was naive CD8+ T cells from blood cultured with dendritic cells. All receptors come from a human donor in good health. Each CDR3 is given with its conserved first and last residue. Each record gives: clone size, V gene, D gene, J gene, CDR3 protein, CDR3 DNA. A D gene is named only where the DNA matches it firmly. Clone sizes are given selectively: once, few, many, or a class where the clone is expanded.

clone_size: -; v_call: TRBV13; d_call: TRBD2; j_call: TRBJ2-7; cdr3_aa: CASSLSGRGDHEQYF; cdr3_nt: TGTGCCAGCAGCTTAAGCGGCCGGGGGGACCACGAGCAGTACTTC
clone_size: -; v_call: TRBV21-1; d_call: -; j_call: TRBJ2-3; cdr3_aa: CASSKGKRGEGTDTQYF; cdr3_nt: TGTGCCAGCAGCAAAGGCAAGCGGGGGGAAGGCACAGATACGCAGTATTTT
clone_size: -; v_call: TRBV7-2; d_call: -; j_call: TRBJ2-5; cdr3_aa: CASSRKETQYF; cdr3_nt: TGTGCCAGCAGCCGTAAAGAGACCCAGTACTTC
clone_size: -; v_call: TRBV27; d_call: TRBD1; j_call: TRBJ2-2; cdr3_aa: CASMDRGRLTGELFF; cdr3_nt: TGTGCCAGCATGGACAGGGGGCGTCTCACCGGGGAGCTGTTTTTT
clone_size: -; v_call: TRBV9; d_call: -; j_call: TRBJ1-1; cdr3_aa: CASSVGGGWNTEAFF; cdr3_nt: TGTGCCAGCAGCGTAGGAGGAGGGTGGAACACTGAAGCTTTCTTT
clone_size: -; v_call: TRBV6-6; d_call: -; j_call: TRBJ2-7; cdr3_aa: CASSYSGGLSEQYF; cdr3_nt: TGTGCCAGCAGTTACTCCGGCGGTTTGAGCGAGCAGTACTTC
clone_size: -; v_call: TRBV4-1; d_call: -; j_call: TRBJ2-7; cdr3_aa: CASSQALFQGSFYEQYF; cdr3_nt: TGCGCCAGCAGCCAAGCCCTGTTCCAGGGATCATTTTACGAGCAGTACTTC
clone_size: -; v_call: TRBV4-3; d_call: -; j_call: TRBJ1-6; cdr3_aa: CASSLLVGDGAYNSPLHF; cdr3_nt: TGCGCCAGCAGCCTCCTAGTGGGGGACGGTGCCTATAATTCACCCCTCCACTTT
clone_size: -; v_call: TRBV11-2; d_call: -; j_call: TRBJ1-3; cdr3_aa: CASSPGPRTAYSGNTIYF; cdr3_nt: TGTGCCAGCAGCCCAGGGCCTCGGACAGCCTACTCTGGAAACACCATATATTTT
clone_size: once; v_call: TRBV15; d_call: -; j_call: TRBJ2-7; cdr3_aa: CATSMGRGAYEQYF; cdr3_nt: TGTGCCACCAGTATGGGCAGGGGAGCCTACGAGCAGTACTTC
clone_size: -; v_call: TRBV5-4; d_call: -; j_call: TRBJ1-2; cdr3_aa: CASSREGDILNYGYTF; cdr3_nt: TGTGCCAGCAGCCGGGAGGGGGATATCCTTAACTATGGCTACACCTTC
clone_size: once; v_call: TRBV7-9; d_call: TRBD1; j_call: TRBJ1-2; cdr3_aa: CASSSPTGNGYTF; cdr3_nt: TGTGCCAGCAGCTCCCCGACAGGGAACGGCTACACCTTC
clone_size: -; v_call: TRBV29-1; d_call: -; j_call: TRBJ2-1; cdr3_aa: CSVEAGGGQINPSPWKGNEQFF; cdr3_nt: TGCAGCGTTGAAGCGGGGGGGGGACAGATAAATCCATCCCCATGGAAGGGCAATGAGCAGTTCTTC
clone_size: -; v_call: TRBV9; d_call: -; j_call: TRBJ2-7; cdr3_aa: CASSVRSTGLRDEQYF; cdr3_nt: TGTGCCAGCAGCGTCAGGTCGACAGGCCTCCGGGACGAGCAGTACTTC
clone_size: -; v_call: TRBV4-1; d_call: -; j_call: TRBJ1-2; cdr3_aa: CASSQDPAVYGYTF; cdr3_nt: TGCGCCAGCAGCCAGGATCCCGCGGTCTATGGCTACACCTTC
clone_size: -; v_call: TRBV7-9; d_call: -; j_call: TRBJ1-5; cdr3_aa: CASSLTPPNSRSNQPQHF; cdr3_nt: TGTGCCAGCAGCTTAACGCCACCTAACAGCCGTAGCAATCAGCCCCAGCATTTT
clone_size: -; v_call: TRBV29-1; d_call: TRBD1; j_call: TRBJ2-1; cdr3_aa: CSAEGAQGARSYNEQFF; cdr3_nt: TGCAGCGCCGAAGGTGCGCAGGGGGCTAGATCCTACAATGAGCAGTTCTTC
clone_size: -; v_call: TRBV27; d_call: -; j_call: TRBJ1-2; cdr3_aa: CASSRRGENYGYTF; cdr3_nt: TGTGCCAGCAGCCGCAGGGGAGAAAACTATGGCTACACCTTC
clone_size: -; v_call: TRBV27; d_call: TRBD1; j_call: TRBJ2-5; cdr3_aa: CASSPANRPGQGNWQYF; cdr3_nt: TGTGCCAGCAGTCCAGCAAACCGGCCGGGACAGGGTAACTGGCAGTACTTC
clone_size: -; v_call: TRBV7-9; d_call: -; j_call: TRBJ2-1; cdr3_aa: CASSLVLSGNEQFF; cdr3_nt: TGTGCCAGCAGCTTAGTCCTTTCGGGCAATGAGCAGTTCTTC
clone_size: -; v_call: TRBV7-6; d_call: -; j_call: TRBJ2-7; cdr3_aa: CASSLDPTGLPYEQYF; cdr3_nt: TGTGCCAGCAGCTTAGATCCCACGGGTCTCCCCTACGAGCAGTACTTC
clone_size: -; v_call: TRBV5-4; d_call: TRBD1; j_call: TRBJ2-2; cdr3_aa: CASSAGTGDGKLFF; cdr3_nt: TGTGCCAGCAGCGCTGGGACAGGGGACGGAAAGCTGTTTTTT
clone_size: once; v_call: TRBV7-9; d_call: TRBD1; j_call: TRBJ2-1; cdr3_aa: CASSRTGQGGDYNEQFF; cdr3_nt: TGTGCCAGCAGCAGAACCGGACAGGGAGGAGACTACAATGAGCAGTTCTTC
clone_size: -; v_call: TRBV13; d_call: -; j_call: TRBJ2-1; cdr3_aa: CASSLGTSEVYNEQFF; cdr3_nt: TGTGCCAGCAGCTTAGGGACAAGCGAGGTCTACAATGAGCAGTTCTTC
clone_size: -; v_call: TRBV2; d_call: -; j_call: TRBJ2-2; cdr3_aa: CASRPRRASSGFGELFF; cdr3_nt: TGTGCCAGCAGACCCCGTCGGGCGAGCTCAGGTTTCGGGGAGCTGTTTTTT
clone_size: -; v_call: TRBV29-1; d_call: -; j_call: TRBJ1-4; cdr3_aa: CSVDDKGHNEKLFF; cdr3_nt: TGCAGCGTGGACGACAAGGGCCATAATGAAAAACTGTTTTTT
clone_size: -; v_call: TRBV28; d_call: TRBD2; j_call: TRBJ2-7; cdr3_aa: CASSLSGRKPYEQYF; cdr3_nt: TGTGCCAGCAGTTTAAGCGGGAGAAAGCCCTACGAGCAGTACTTC
clone_size: few; v_call: TRBV19; d_call: -; j_call: TRBJ1-1; cdr3_aa: CASSIREDRFNTEAFF; cdr3_nt: TGTGCCAGTAGTATCCGTGAAGACAGGTTCAACACTGAAGCTTTCTTT
clone_size: -; v_call: TRBV19; d_call: TRBD2; j_call: TRBJ2-1; cdr3_aa: CASSIRAGGNNEQFF; cdr3_nt: TGTGCCAGTAGTATTAGAGCGGGGGGAAACAATGAGCAGTTCTTC
clone_size: -; v_call: TRBV10-3; d_call: -; j_call: TRBJ2-5; cdr3_aa: CAIGETQYF; cdr3_nt: TGTGCCATCGGAGAGACCCAGTACTTC
clone_size: -; v_call: TRBV7-9; d_call: -; j_call: TRBJ2-7; cdr3_aa: CASSLVSEQYF; cdr3_nt: TGTGCCAGCAGCTTAGTTTCCGAGCAGTACTTC
clone_size: -; v_call: TRBV7-9; d_call: -; j_call: TRBJ1-2; cdr3_aa: CASSLDYRENYGYTF; cdr3_nt: TGTGCCAGCAGCTTAGACTACAGGGAGAACTATGGCTACACCTTC
clone_size: -; v_call: TRBV5-8; d_call: -; j_call: TRBJ1-1; cdr3_aa: CASRHRTPGAFTEAFF; cdr3_nt: TGTGCCAGCAGGCATAGGACCCCAGGGGCCTTCACTGAAGCTTTCTTT
clone_size: -; v_call: TRBV19; d_call: -; j_call: TRBJ2-1; cdr3_aa: CASSNLGNEQFF; cdr3_nt: TGTGCCAGTAGTAATCTAGGAAATGAGCAGTTCTTC
clone_size: -; v_call: TRBV7-2; d_call: -; j_call: TRBJ1-5; cdr3_aa: CASSLSVWGQPQHF; cdr3_nt: TGTGCCAGCAGCTTATCTGTTTGGGGTCAGCCCCAGCATTTT
clone_size: -; v_call: TRBV27; d_call: -; j_call: TRBJ2-6; cdr3_aa: CASRLNSGANVLTF; cdr3_nt: TGTGCCAGCAGGCTTAACTCTGGGGCCAACGTCCTGACTTTC
clone_size: -; v_call: TRBV2; d_call: TRBD1; j_call: TRBJ1-2; cdr3_aa: CASSLGQVVYTF; cdr3_nt: TGTGCCAGCAGCCTAGGACAGGTAGTCTACACCTTC
clone_size: -; v_call: TRBV13; d_call: -; j_call: TRBJ1-4; cdr3_aa: CASSLVGTTNEKLFF; cdr3_nt: TGTGCCAGCAGCTTAGTAGGTACAACTAATGAAAAACTGTTTTTT
clone_size: -; v_call: TRBV4-1; d_call: TRBD1; j_call: TRBJ2-3; cdr3_aa: CASSGRGSTDTQYF; cdr3_nt: TGCGCCAGCAGCGGCAGGGGGAGCACAGATACGCAGTATTTT